This T cell receptor beta chain was documented in a study of cytomegalovirus exposure and HLA in healthy donors. At the level of the study: Inside one of the first data releases sat about 85 million unique TCRs taken from HLA-typed donors. Assignment to the Caucasian-associated ancestry cluster applied to approximately 79% of the approximately 400 genotyped donors. Study-wide results and caveats: The sole available immune exposure information was CMV serostatus. Highly shared sequence variants in one cluster were likely a sequencing artifact.

Comments on this clone: The target antigen is unknown.

Trimming removed 7 bases from V and 4 bases from J, with 14 bases in between. The CDR3 is 14 amino acids. CDR1 is LNHDA and CDR2 is SQIVND in the germline V gene (reference sequence). 13 Jbeta primers and 60 Vbeta primers were used for the PCR. Only in-frame clones appear in the TCRdb table, and some are missing; sequencing was by immunoSEQ multiplex PCR. Among around 99,000 clones, over 75% were seen once, and the ten largest hold about 4.3%. The sequence was obtained from a male donor in good health and CMV-seronegative. Sequencing input: PBMCs. V gene TRBV19 combines with J gene TRBJ2-1, with a tentative D call TRBD1 (6 bases). CDR3: CASTQGLRYNEQFF. The CDR3 DNA follows: TGTGCCAGTACGCAGGGGTTGAGGTACAATGAGCAGTTCTTC.